The clone carrying this T cell receptor (beta chain) showed up many times. This specimen comes from a study of early T cells in non-severe SARS-CoV-2 infection. Study in general: It was bulk RNA from unsorted whole blood that was sequenced, and the chains were unpaired.

Individual cDNA molecules received unique molecular identifiers. Each CDR3 protein gets one entry after TCRdb re-called the 5' RACE reads with MiXCR. The sample comprises some 40,000 distinct CDR3 sequences, roughly 5.4% of which are singletons, and 6% to 7% rests with the top ten. V lost 4 bases, J lost 4 bases, and 13 bases lay in between. This CDR3 region has 14 residues. Germline V gene lookup returns CDR1 SGHAT and CDR2 FQNNGV. The clonotype originates from an adult who was a healthcare worker with PCR-confirmed SARS-CoV-2 infection or an uninfected control (not recorded which). The chain uses TRBV11-2 and TRBJ1-1; D is perhaps TRBD1 (5 bases). The sequencing used whole blood, collected at baseline. The CDR3, as DNA: TGTGCCAGCAGCTCCCCCCCTGGGGGCACTGAAGCTTTCTTT. It encodes CASSSPPGGTEAFF.